These 9 T cell receptor beta chains share one sample of origin, sequenced in a study of blood T cell repertoires in COVID-19. Sequencing was performed with immunoSEQ multiplex PCR; in TCRdb, only in-frame clones are kept and a portion is missing. The sample consists of 450,000 or so clones, roughly nine tenths of them appearing once. The specimen sequenced was peripheral blood. These TCRs come from a man between 18 and 29 years old with COVID-19, enrolled during active disease.

The chain couples TRBV2 to TRBJ1-5; 8 bases line up with TRBD1. The CDR3 is made up of 13 amino acids. Germline CDR1 and CDR2: SNHLY and FYNNEI. The junction had 4 bases not matched to a gene; V was cut back by 7 bases and J by 5 bases. The CDR3: CASTLQGDQPQHF. The CDR3 region has the DNA TGTGCCAGCACCTTACAGGGGGATCAGCCCCAGCATTTT.

The J gene is TRBJ1-1, the V gene TRBV30; D remains unclear. Trimming took 4 bases from V and 7 from J, leaving 13 bases between them. The CDR3 is 12 residues long. Germline V gives CDR1 GTSNPN, CDR2 SVGIG (reference sequence). The CDR3 DNA sequence: TGTGCCTGGAATTTTGTCCGGGGTGAAGCTTTCTTT. This sequence encodes CAWNFVRGEAFF.

The chain carries TRBV5-4 and TRBJ1-2; a weak D match, TRBD1 (6 bases). V was clipped by 0 bases and J by 7 bases, with 16 bases between them. Germline CDR1 SGHNT, CDR2 YYREEE (reference sequence). This CDR3 region has 15 residues. CDR3 amino acids: CASSLGRGGYFGYTF. The CDR3 DNA reads TGTGCCAGCAGCTTGGGGAGGGGGGGATATTTTGGCTACACCTTC.

The chain employs TRBV7-8 and TRBJ1-5; D call uncertain. The CDR3 covers 14 residues. The V and J ends lost 8 bases and 0 bases respectively, with 11 bases between them. Germline-derived CDR1 and CDR2 are SGHVS and FQNEAQ. CDR3 coding DNA: TGTGCCAGCGGATACAGAAATAGCAATCAGCCCCAGCATTTT. This codes for CASGYRNSNQPQHF.

The chain combines TRBV18 with TRBJ2-2, with 7 bases identical to TRBD2. Germline V lookup: CDR1 KGHSH, CDR2 LQKENI. The CDR3 contains 15 residues. With 4 bases clipped from V and 6 bases from J, the junction kept 8 bases outside the gene matches. Here the CDR3 reads CASSLGLVTAGELFF. Written as DNA, the CDR3 is TGTGCCAGCTCACTCGGACTAGTCACCGCCGGGGAGCTGTTTTTT. Full variable domain (outside the CDR3, taken from reference TRBV18 and TRBJ2-2): NAGVMQNPRHLVRRRGQEARLRCSPMKGHSHVYWYRQLPEEGLKFMVYLQKENIIDESGMPKERFSAEFPKEGPSILRIQQVVRGDSAAYFCASSLGLVTAGELFFGEGSRLTVL.

The chain joins TRBV7-9 to TRBJ1-1, with D perhaps matching TRBD1 (5 bases). The CDR3 is 15 amino acids. CDR1 is SEHNR and CDR2 is FQNEAQ in the germline V gene (reference sequence). Trimming left V 1 base short and J 0 bases short, with 9 bases between. Here the CDR3 reads CASSLGPTVNTEAFF. CDR3 coding DNA: TGTGCCAGCAGCTTAGGACCGACAGTGAACACTGAAGCTTTCTTT.

This chain uses TRBV19 with TRBJ2-1; 13 bases align to TRBD2. The CDR3 runs to 15 residues. Germline V lookup: CDR1 LNHDA, CDR2 SQIVND (reference sequence). The V segment lost 5 bases and the J segment 8 bases; nucleotides outside the gene matches: 6. Here the CDR3 reads CASSSTSGRAYEQFF. In nucleotides, the CDR3 is TGTGCCAGTAGTTCAACTAGCGGGAGGGCATATGAGCAGTTCTTC.

This chain uses TRBV19 with TRBJ2-2, with TRBD1 matching 9 bases. CDR1 LNHDA and CDR2 SQIVND come from the germline V gene (reference sequence). V shed 5 bases and J 6 bases; nucleotides not matched to a gene: 4. The CDR3 extends over 14 amino acids. CDR3 region: CASSRGQGSGELFF. CDR3 nucleotides: TGTGCCAGTAGTCGAGGACAGGGGTCCGGGGAGCTGTTTTTT.

V gene TRBV11-2 combines with J gene TRBJ2-1, with 13 bases fitting TRBD2. Germline loops: CDR1 SGHAT, CDR2 FQNNGV. V trimming: 1 base; J trimming: 7 bases; junction bases outside the gene matches: 1. The CDR3 spans 15 residues. CDR3 sequence reads: CASSLGTSGGNEQFF. Here the CDR3 DNA reads TGTGCCAGCAGCTTAGGGACTAGCGGGGGAAATGAGCAGTTCTTC.